These T cell receptor beta chains were read from a single sample in a study of T-cell reconstitution after alpha-beta-depleted transplantation in children. From the PCR reads, TCRdb called clonotypes with MiXCR, one entry per CDR3 protein. The repertoire holds 490,000 or so distinct CDR3 sequences, under 15% seen once, with around 5.8% in the top ten. The material sequenced was PBMCs from the stem cell graft donor, taken from the stem cell graft. The receptors stem from a human donor who donated a stem cell graft to a child with combined immunodeficiency. The CDR3 runs from the conserved cysteine through the conserved F or W. The D gene is left open where the match is weak. Where a row states a size, it is once, few, many or the class of an expanded clone; other rows omit it.

D	V	size	J	DNA	CDR3
.	TRBV10-3	many	TRBJ2-7	TGTGCCATCAGTGATCCGGGGAGCTCTTACGAGCAGTACTTC	CAISDPGSSYEQYF
.	TRBV20-1	.	TRBJ2-3	TGCAGTGCTAGAGAACTACTTACAGATACGCAGTATTTT	CSARELLTDTQYF
.	TRBV4-3	.	TRBJ2-3	TGCGCCAGCAGCCAAGGGTCCTCAGATACGCAGTATTTT	CASSQGSSDTQYF
TRBD2	TRBV10-3	few	TRBJ2-7	TGTGCCATCAGTGAACCTAGCGGGAGGGCCGGTGAGCAGTACTTC	CAISEPSGRAGEQYF
.	TRBV5-1	few	TRBJ2-5	TGCGCCAGCAGCTCCTCAGGGGCGGCCGGCCAAGAGACCCAGTACTTC	CASSSSGAAGQETQYF
.	TRBV9	.	TRBJ2-2	TGTGCCAGCAGCGCAACCCCCCCTGGGGGCACCGGGGAGCTGTTTTTT	CASSATPPGGTGELFF
TRBD2	TRBV12-3/TRBV12-4	.	TRBJ2-3	TGTGCCAGCAGCCCGGGAGCGGGGGTTGGAGATACGCAGTATTTT	CASSPGAGVGDTQYF
.	TRBV10-3	many	TRBJ1-1	TGTGCCATCAGTGCCGCGGGACACACGAACACTGAAGCTTTCTTT	CAISAAGHTNTEAFF
TRBD2	TRBV12-3/TRBV12-4	.	TRBJ2-6	TGTGCCAGCAGTTTGGGACTAGCGGGGGCTGGGGCCAACGTCCTGACTTTC	CASSLGLAGAGANVLTF
TRBD2	TRBV5-1	few	TRBJ2-2	TGCGCCAGCAGCTTAAGCGGGAGGGCCGACACCGGGGAGCTGTTTTTT	CASSLSGRADTGELFF
TRBD1	TRBV20-1	few	TRBJ2-4	TGCAGTGCCCGCCCTTACAGGGGAACCAAAAACATTCAGTACTTC	CSARPYRGTKNIQYF
TRBD2	TRBV29-1	few	TRBJ2-3	TGCAGCGTTGCCGCCGGTCTAGCGGGAACAGATACGCAGTATTTT	CSVAAGLAGTDTQYF
TRBD1	TRBV2	.	TRBJ1-2	TGTGCCAGCAGTGAAGCGCTTAGGTTCCGGACAGGGGACAATGGCTACACCTTC	CASSEALRFRTGDNGYTF
TRBD2	TRBV9	many	TRBJ2-1	TGTGCCAGCAGCGCCCCCCCTAGCGGGAGTAGTAGTGAGCAGTTCTTC	CASSAPPSGSSSEQFF
TRBD2	TRBV5-1	.	TRBJ2-4	TGCGCCAGCAGCTTGACTAGCGGGGGAGACATTCAGTACTTC	CASSLTSGGDIQYF
TRBD1	TRBV2	few	TRBJ2-1	TGTGCCAGCAAGGGGGGGACAGGGACATCGGATGAGCAGTTCTTC	CASKGGTGTSDEQFF
.	TRBV6-5	.	TRBJ1-2	TGTGCCAGCAGTTACGGGGCCGACGATGGCTACACCTTC	CASSYGADDGYTF
TRBD1	TRBV4-3	.	TRBJ2-7	TGCGCCAGCAGCCACTCCGGGACAGGGGATTACGAGCAGTACTTC	CASSHSGTGDYEQYF
TRBD1	TRBV7-9	many	TRBJ2-5	TGTGCCAGCAGCTTGGGGGACAGAGAGTTTCAAGAGACCCAGTACTTC	CASSLGDREFQETQYF
.	TRBV29-1	many	TRBJ2-7	TGCAGCGCCCGGACAGCGAACTCCTACGAGCAGTACTTC	CSARTANSYEQYF
.	TRBV12-3/TRBV12-4	.	TRBJ1-1	TGTGCCAGCAGTTTAGGGAGGGTGGGGTCGGTCAACACTGAAGCTTTCTTT	CASSLGRVGSVNTEAFF
.	TRBV5-1	few	TRBJ2-2	TGCGCCAGCAGCTTCGACAGATCGAACACCGGGGAGCTGTTTTTT	CASSFDRSNTGELFF
TRBD2	TRBV28	many	TRBJ2-2	TGTGCCAGCAGTCCCTTCTCGAGACTAGCGGGGGACACTGGGGAGCTGTTTTTT	CASSPFSRLAGDTGELFF
.	TRBV6-2/TRBV6-3	many	TRBJ2-7	TGTGCCAGCAGTTACCGGGACACGAGCTCCTACGAGCAGTACTTC	CASSYRDTSSYEQYF
.	TRBV30	few	TRBJ1-4	TGTGCCTTGGGGTTGGGGCTGGGTGAAAAACTGTTTTTT	CALGLGLGEKLFF
TRBD1	TRBV5-6	many	TRBJ1-1	TGTGCCAGCAGCTTGGGTTTACAGGGGAGCACTGAAGCTTTCTTT	CASSLGLQGSTEAFF
TRBD1	TRBV12-3/TRBV12-4	.	TRBJ2-2	TGTGCTCTTCAGACAGGGGGCGGGGAGCTGTTTTTT	CALQTGGGELFF
.	TRBV7-6	few	TRBJ2-1	TGTGCCAGCAGCTCCCCGGAGTGGTCCTACAATGAGCAGTTCTTC	CASSSPEWSYNEQFF
TRBD2	TRBV7-2	few	TRBJ2-1	TGTGCCAGCAGCTCAGGGCTAGCGGGAGGGAGCTCCTACAATGAGCAGTTCTTC	CASSSGLAGGSSYNEQFF
.	TRBV4-3	many	TRBJ2-7	TGCGCCAGCAGCCAAGCTAGAGGCTACGAGCAGTACTTC	CASSQARGYEQYF
.	TRBV6-2/TRBV6-3	few	TRBJ2-5	TGTGCCAGCAGATCCGAAGGAATAGAAGAGACCCAGTACTTC	CASRSEGIEETQYF
TRBD2	TRBV14	few	TRBJ2-5	TGTGCCAGCAGCCGGGGACTAGCGGTAGAGACCCAGTACTTC	CASSRGLAVETQYF
TRBD1	TRBV5-1	few	TRBJ2-3	TGCGCCAGCAGCACTGGACAGGGCCCTAGCACAGATACGCAGTATTTT	CASSTGQGPSTDTQYF
TRBD1	TRBV7-9	.	TRBJ2-7	TGTGCCAGCAGCTTAACCTTCGGGACAGGGGTTCCCTACGAGCAGTACTTC	CASSLTFGTGVPYEQYF
.	TRBV7-9	few	TRBJ2-7	TGTGCCAGCAGCTTAGTTGCGGGGAATCACGAGCAGTACTTC	CASSLVAGNHEQYF
TRBD1	TRBV7-2	.	TRBJ1-3	TGTGCCAGCAGCCAGGGGGGGGGATCTGGAAACACCATATATTTT	CASSQGGGSGNTIYF
.	TRBV25-1	.	TRBJ2-5	TGTGCCAGCGATGGGGGAGCGGCTGACCAAGAGACCCAGTACTTC	CASDGGAADQETQYF
.	TRBV7-9	few	TRBJ1-5	TGTGCCAGCAGCTTAGCTGGAGAGGGCTCTCAGCCCCAGCATTTT	CASSLAGEGSQPQHF
TRBD2	TRBV30	few	TRBJ2-3	TGTGCCTGGAGTGTACCGGGACTAGCGGTGGCAGATACGCAGTATTTT	CAWSVPGLAVADTQYF
.	TRBV15	.	TRBJ2-5	TGTGCCACCAAGCGATCGCGGAGTGAGGAGACCCAGTACTTC	CATKRSRSEETQYF
TRBD1	TRBV28	.	TRBJ2-4	TGTGCCAGCAGTTTTGCGGGACAGGGCTCCTCCCGTCAGTACTTC	CASSFAGQGSSRQYF
TRBD2	TRBV7-2	few	TRBJ2-3	TGTGCCAGCAGCTTGTCTAGCGGGGGGGCCTGGGATACGCAGTATTTT	CASSLSSGGAWDTQYF
.	TRBV29-1	many	TRBJ2-1	TGCAGCGCAATATCGACAGGAGCCTACAATGAGCAGTTCTTC	CSAISTGAYNEQFF
TRBD2	TRBV12-3/TRBV12-4	few	TRBJ2-5	TGTGCCAGTTCCGTGAGCGGGATAGGGGAGACCCAGTACTTC	CASSVSGIGETQYF